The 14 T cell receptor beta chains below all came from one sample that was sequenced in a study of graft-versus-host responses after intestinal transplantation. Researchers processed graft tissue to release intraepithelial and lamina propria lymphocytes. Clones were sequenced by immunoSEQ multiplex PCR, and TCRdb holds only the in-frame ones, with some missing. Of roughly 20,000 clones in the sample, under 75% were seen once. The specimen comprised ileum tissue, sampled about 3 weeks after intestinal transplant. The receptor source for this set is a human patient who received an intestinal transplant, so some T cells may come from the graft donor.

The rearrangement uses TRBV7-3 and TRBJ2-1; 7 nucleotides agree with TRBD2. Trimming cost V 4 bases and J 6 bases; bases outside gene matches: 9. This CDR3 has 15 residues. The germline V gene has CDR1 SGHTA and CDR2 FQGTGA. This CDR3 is CASSSGGLDPNEQFF. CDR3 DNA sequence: TGTGCCAGCAGCTCGGGGGGTCTAGACCCCAATGAGCAGTTCTTC.

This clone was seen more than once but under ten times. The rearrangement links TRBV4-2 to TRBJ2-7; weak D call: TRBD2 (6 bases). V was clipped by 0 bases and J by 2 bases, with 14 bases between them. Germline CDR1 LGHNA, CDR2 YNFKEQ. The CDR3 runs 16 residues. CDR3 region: CASSQESGGFTYEQYF. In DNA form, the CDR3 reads TGTGCCAGCAGCCAAGAGAGTGGAGGGTTCACCTACGAGCAGTACTTC.

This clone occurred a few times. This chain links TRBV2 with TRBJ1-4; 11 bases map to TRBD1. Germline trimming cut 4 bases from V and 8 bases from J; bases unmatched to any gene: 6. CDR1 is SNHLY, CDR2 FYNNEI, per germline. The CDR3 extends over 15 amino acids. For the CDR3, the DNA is TGTGCCAGCAGTGGGGACAGGGGGGATCAGGAAAAACTGTTTTTT. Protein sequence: CASSGDRGDQEKLFF.

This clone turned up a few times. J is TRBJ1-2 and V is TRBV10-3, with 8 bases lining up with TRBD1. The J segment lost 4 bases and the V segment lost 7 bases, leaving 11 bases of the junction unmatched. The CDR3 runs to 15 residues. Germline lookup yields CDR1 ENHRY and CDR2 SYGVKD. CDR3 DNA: TGTGCCATCAACGTGGCAGGGGGCGGTGGCTATGGCTACACCTTC. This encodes CAINVAGGGGYGYTF.

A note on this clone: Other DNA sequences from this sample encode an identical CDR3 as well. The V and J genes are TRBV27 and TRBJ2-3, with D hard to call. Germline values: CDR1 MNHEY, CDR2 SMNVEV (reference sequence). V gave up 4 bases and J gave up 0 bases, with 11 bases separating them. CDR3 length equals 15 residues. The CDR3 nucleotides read TGTGCCAGCAGTTACCAGCGAAGTAGCACAGATACGCAGTATTTT. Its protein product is CASSYQRSSTDTQYF.

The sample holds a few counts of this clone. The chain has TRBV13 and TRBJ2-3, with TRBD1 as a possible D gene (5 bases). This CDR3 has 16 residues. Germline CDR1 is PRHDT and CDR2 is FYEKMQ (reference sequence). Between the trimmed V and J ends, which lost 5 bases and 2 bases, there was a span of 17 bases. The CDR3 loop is CASSRRGGAPTDTQYF. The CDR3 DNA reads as TGTGCCAGCAGCCGAAGGGGTGGGGCCCCCACAGATACGCAGTATTTT.

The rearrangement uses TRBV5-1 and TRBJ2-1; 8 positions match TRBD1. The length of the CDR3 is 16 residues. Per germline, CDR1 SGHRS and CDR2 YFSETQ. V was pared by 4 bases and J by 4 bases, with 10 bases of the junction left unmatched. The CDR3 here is CASSPNDRGQYNEQFF. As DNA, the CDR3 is TGCGCCAGCAGCCCCAACGACAGGGGACAGTACAATGAGCAGTTCTTC.

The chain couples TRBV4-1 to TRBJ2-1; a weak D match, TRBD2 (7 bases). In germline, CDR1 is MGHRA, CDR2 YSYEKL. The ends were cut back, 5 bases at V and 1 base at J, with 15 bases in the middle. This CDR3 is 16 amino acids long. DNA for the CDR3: TGCGCCAGCAGCTTACGCGGGGGCCCATCCTACAATGAGCAGTTCTTC. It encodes CASSLRGGPSYNEQFF.

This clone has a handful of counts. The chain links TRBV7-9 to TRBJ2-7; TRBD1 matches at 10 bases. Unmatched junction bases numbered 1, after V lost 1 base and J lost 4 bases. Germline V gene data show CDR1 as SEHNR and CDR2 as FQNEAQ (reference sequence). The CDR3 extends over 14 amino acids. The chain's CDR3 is CASSLVGQGYEQYF. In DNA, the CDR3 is TGTGCCAGCAGCTTAGTGGGACAGGGGTACGAGCAGTACTTC.

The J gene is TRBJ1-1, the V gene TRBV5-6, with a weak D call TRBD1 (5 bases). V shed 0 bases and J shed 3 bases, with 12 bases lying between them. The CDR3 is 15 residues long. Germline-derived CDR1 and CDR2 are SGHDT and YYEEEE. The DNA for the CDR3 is TGTGCCAGCAGCTTGGATCGGGGGATGGACACTGAAGCTTTCTTT. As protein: CASSLDRGMDTEAFF.

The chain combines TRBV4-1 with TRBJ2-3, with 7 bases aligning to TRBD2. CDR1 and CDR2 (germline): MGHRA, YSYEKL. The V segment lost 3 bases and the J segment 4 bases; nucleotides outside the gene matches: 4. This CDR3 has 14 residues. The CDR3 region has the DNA TGCGCCAGCAGCCACCTCGGGAGGTCAGATACGCAGTATTTT. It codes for CASSHLGRSDTQYF.

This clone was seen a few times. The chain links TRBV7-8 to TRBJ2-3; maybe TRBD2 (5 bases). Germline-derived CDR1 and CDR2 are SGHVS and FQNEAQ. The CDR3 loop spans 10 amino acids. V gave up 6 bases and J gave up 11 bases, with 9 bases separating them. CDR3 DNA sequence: TGTGCCAGCAGGCCCCGGGGGCAGTATTTT. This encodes CASRPRGQYF.

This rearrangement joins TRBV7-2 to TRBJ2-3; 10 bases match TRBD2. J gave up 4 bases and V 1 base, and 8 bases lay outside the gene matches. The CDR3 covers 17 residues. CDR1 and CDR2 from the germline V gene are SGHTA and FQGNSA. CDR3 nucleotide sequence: TGTGCCAGCAGCTTAGACACGGCTAGCGGGGGCGCAGATACGCAGTATTTT. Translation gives CASSLDTASGGADTQYF.

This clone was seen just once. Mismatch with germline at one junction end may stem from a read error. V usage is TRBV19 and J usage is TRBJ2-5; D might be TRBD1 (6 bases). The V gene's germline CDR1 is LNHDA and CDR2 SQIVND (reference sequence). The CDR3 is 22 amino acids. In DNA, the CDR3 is TGTGCCAGTAGTCCCCGACCTTACAGGGCCCTATACCGCCACGGTTACCACGAGACCCAGTACTTC. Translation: CASSPRPYRALYRHGYHETQYF.